The present entry profiles one T cell receptor beta chain with its context. The CDR3 is 11 residues long. CDR1 is DFQATT and CDR2 is SNEGSKA in the germline V gene (reference sequence). Trimming stripped 6 bases from V and 5 bases from J, with 10 bases between. These data come from a study of radiation and T cells in renal cell carcinoma. The protocol was immunoSEQ multiplex PCR, while the TCRdb copy is restricted to in-frame clones and leaves out a portion. This sample carries some 150,000 clones, roughly 87% of them seen once, and the ten largest clones take about an eighth. Time point described: blood 2 weeks post-SBRT. Treatment given: 15 Gy SBRT to primary tumor, nephrectomy 4 weeks later. This renal cell carcinoma was of the clear cell type.

The sequenced sample was blood, obtained from a patient whose treatment included radiotherapy and nephrectomy. The chain combines TRBV20-1 with TRBJ1-2, with unresolved D. This TCR was sampled from a woman aged 45-65 years with renal cell carcinoma. The CDR3 loop is CSARNRYGYTF. CDR3 bases: TGCAGTGCCAGAAACAGATATGGCTACACCTTC.